A selection of T cell receptor beta chains follows, all from one sample in a study of blood T cell repertoires in COVID-19. Measured with immunoSEQ multiplex PCR; TCRdb has only the in-frame clones, and not every one. Here the sample spans around 29,000 clones, 65% to 70% being singletons. What was sequenced was peripheral blood. These receptors were taken from a human donor in a cohort sampled during active COVID-19. Both conserved end residues are part of each CDR3. D genes are given only for firm matches. Rows give clone size only sometimes, using once, few, many, or a class for an expanded clone.

abundance | d_gene | j_gene | v_gene | CDR3aa | CDR3nt
once | NA | TRBJ2-1 | TRBV7-9 | CASSPLPVYNEQFF | TGTGCCAGCAGTCCCCTGCCGGTCTACAATGAGCAGTTCTTC
few | NA | TRBJ1-2 | TRBV5-4 | CASSLRQDGYTF | TGTGCCAGCAGCTTGCGGCAGGATGGCTACACCTTC
NA | TRBD1 | TRBJ1-2 | TRBV6-5 | CASSIQGADYGYTF | TGTGCCAGCAGTATTCAGGGGGCTGACTATGGCTACACCTTC
NA | TRBD1 | TRBJ2-5 | TRBV7-2 | CASSYQPTGETQYF | TGTGCCAGCAGCTATCAGCCGACAGGGGAGACCCAGTACTTC
NA | NA | TRBJ2-5 | TRBV7-3 | CASSSYPGGDQETQYF | TGTGCCAGCAGCTCCTACCCCGGAGGTGACCAAGAGACCCAGTACTTC
NA | TRBD2 | TRBJ2-1 | TRBV28 | CASERSGGSWNEQFF | TGTGCCAGCGAACGCTCCGGCGGGAGTTGGAATGAGCAGTTCTTC
NA | NA | TRBJ2-7 | TRBV7-2 | CASSLRVGYRVDYEQYF | TGTGCCAGCAGCTTACGGGTCGGTTACAGGGTGGACTACGAGCAGTACTTC
once | NA | TRBJ1-5 | TRBV18 | CASSPGQSSNQPQHF | TGTGCCAGCTCACCTGGGCAAAGCAGCAATCAGCCCCAGCATTTT
NA | NA | TRBJ1-1 | TRBV27 | CASSLFQGGAEAFF | TGTGCCAGCAGTTTGTTCCAGGGAGGCGCTGAAGCTTTCTTT
NA | NA | TRBJ2-3 | TRBV15 | CATSRVGSPTDTQYF | TGTGCCACCAGCAGAGTAGGGAGCCCCACAGATACGCAGTATTTT
NA | NA | TRBJ2-7 | TRBV7-2 | CASSLTDRQYF | TGTGCCAGCAGCCTAACCGACAGGCAGTACTTC
NA | NA | TRBJ2-4 | TRBV4-1 | CASSQRGLFKNIQYF | TGCGCCAGCAGCCAGAGGGGACTTTTCAAAAACATTCAGTACTTC
NA | NA | TRBJ2-3 | TRBV7-8 | CASSPPLRLGPDTQYF | TGTGCCAGCAGCCCCCCGCTCCGACTAGGGCCAGATACGCAGTATTTT
NA | NA | TRBJ2-3 | TRBV7-2 | CASSLGGPSTDTQYF | TGTGCCAGCAGCTTAGGAGGCCCCAGCACAGATACGCAGTATTTT
few | TRBD1 | TRBJ2-7 | TRBV27 | CASSLYPGQGYEQYF | TGTGCCAGCAGTTTATACCCGGGACAGGGTTACGAGCAGTACTTC
NA | TRBD2 | TRBJ2-1 | TRBV11-2 | CASSLGSGSPPNEQFF | TGTGCCAGCAGCTTAGGTAGCGGGAGTCCCCCCAATGAGCAGTTCTTC
NA | TRBD2 | TRBJ2-7 | TRBV12-3/TRBV12-4 | CASSLRSGGEQYF | TGTGCCAGCAGTTTACGTTCGGGGGGCGAGCAGTACTTC
NA | TRBD1 | TRBJ2-7 | TRBV4-3 | CASSHRDREAYEQYF | TGCGCCAGCAGCCACCGGGACAGGGAGGCCTACGAGCAGTACTTC
NA | NA | TRBJ1-1 | TRBV5-8 | CASSGGHTNTEAFF | TGTGCCAGCAGCGGGGGACACACGAACACTGAAGCTTTCTTT
NA | NA | TRBJ1-4 | TRBV7-3 | CASSSAGGNEKLFF | TGTGCCAGCAGCTCCGCCGGGGGTAATGAAAAACTGTTTTTT
NA | TRBD2 | TRBJ2-3 | TRBV7-9 | CASSSGLAGTDTQYF | TGTGCCAGCAGCTCTGGACTAGCAGGGACAGATACGCAGTATTTT
NA | TRBD2 | TRBJ2-5 | TRBV5-4 | CASSLGGRRETQYF | TGTGCCAGCAGCTTAGGCGGGAGGAGGGAGACCCAGTACTTC
NA | TRBD1 | TRBJ1-1 | TRBV13 | CASSPPQGARTEAFF | TGTGCCAGCAGCCCTCCCCAGGGGGCAAGAACTGAAGCTTTCTTT
NA | TRBD1 | TRBJ2-3 | TRBV7-9 | CASSPPPLRDRGRQDTQYF | TGTGCCAGCAGCCCGCCTCCACTCCGGGACAGGGGGCGGCAAGATACGCAGTATTTT
NA | NA | TRBJ2-1 | TRBV5-4 | CASSFPQGGYNEQFF | TGTGCCAGCAGCTTCCCCCAGGGGGGCTACAATGAGCAGTTCTTC
NA | NA | TRBJ1-1 | TRBV6-5 | CASSRNTEAFF | TGTGCCAGCAGTCGGAACACTGAAGCTTTCTTT
few | NA | TRBJ1-6 | TRBV15 | CATGQGLNSPLHF | TGTGCCACCGGGCAGGGTTTGAATTCACCCCTCCACTTT
once | NA | TRBJ2-7 | TRBV1 | CTSSQREGRSYEQYF | TGCACCAGCAGCCAACGGGAGGGAAGGTCGTACGAGCAGTACTTC
NA | NA | TRBJ1-6 | TRBV5-4 | CASSLSVGGPGLRYF | TGTGCCAGCAGCCTCTCGGTAGGGGGACCCGGGCTTCGCTACTTT
once | NA | TRBJ1-2 | TRBV19 | CASSINPGNLLYGYTF | TGTGCCAGTAGTATAAATCCCGGGAACTTGCTATATGGCTACACCTTC
NA | TRBD1 | TRBJ1-5 | TRBV6-2/TRBV6-3 | CASSLGQGKGQPQHF | TGTGCCAGCAGCCTCGGACAGGGTAAGGGTCAGCCCCAGCATTTT
NA | NA | TRBJ2-5 | TRBV5-5 | CASSTPQRQETQYF | TGTGCCAGCAGCACCCCGCAGCGACAAGAGACCCAGTACTTC